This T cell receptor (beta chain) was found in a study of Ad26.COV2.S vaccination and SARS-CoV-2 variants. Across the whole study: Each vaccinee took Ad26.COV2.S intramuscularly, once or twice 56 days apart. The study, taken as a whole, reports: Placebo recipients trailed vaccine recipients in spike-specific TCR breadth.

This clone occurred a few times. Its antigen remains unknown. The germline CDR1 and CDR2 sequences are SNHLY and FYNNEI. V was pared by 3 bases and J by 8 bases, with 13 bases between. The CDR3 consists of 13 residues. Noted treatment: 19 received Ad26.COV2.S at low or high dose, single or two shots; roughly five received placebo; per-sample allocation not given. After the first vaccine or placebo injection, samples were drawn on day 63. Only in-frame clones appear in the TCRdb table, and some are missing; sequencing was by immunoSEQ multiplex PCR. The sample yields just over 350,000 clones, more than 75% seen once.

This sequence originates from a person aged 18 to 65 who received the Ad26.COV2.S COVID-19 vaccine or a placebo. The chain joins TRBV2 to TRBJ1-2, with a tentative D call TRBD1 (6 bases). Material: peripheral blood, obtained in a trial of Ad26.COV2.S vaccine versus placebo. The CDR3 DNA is TGTGCCAGCAGTGATATTTTTGGACAGGGCTACACCTTC. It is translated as CASSDIFGQGYTF.